The source of this TCR beta chain is a study of T-cell memory formation after mild COVID-19. One entry per CDR3 protein, called by TCRdb with MiXCR from the 5' RACE reads. Of some 340,000 distinct CDR3 sequences in the sample, over 10% are singletons; the top ten hold about a fifth. Overall study results and limits: Second-wave clones peaking on day 37 lacked confirmed SARS-CoV-2 specificity. For contracting clones, CD4+ ones sat mainly in CM and EM, CD8+ in EMRA. Within pre-infection memory, some responding clones were found, suggesting cross-reactive memory joined. A balance of CD4 and CD8 characterized clones contracting day 15 to 85, whereas later expanders leaned CD4+.

As for this clonotype: Antigen: not known.

The CDR3 is made up of 13 amino acids. V was pared by 5 bases and J by 1 base, with 9 bases between. Germline V gene sequence: CDR1 DFQATT, CDR2 SNEGSKA (reference sequence). The receptor's source is a man aged 18 to 35 who had mild COVID-19 (a few samples of this study predate the infection). Cell type and time point are not known. The chain combines TRBV20-1 with TRBJ2-4; D unclear. Material: PBMCs or a T cell subset sorted from them (not recorded which). The CDR3 here is CSASKGAKNIQYF. The DNA for the CDR3 is TGCAGTGCTTCGAAAGGGGCCAAAAACATTCAGTACTTC.